This T cell receptor (beta chain) is from a study of Tregs in tolerant kidney transplant recipients. Looking at the study overall: A 3-day belatacept mixed lymphocyte reaction, sometimes plus 5-day graft donor restimulation, preceded CD4+CD25+CD127- sorting. Antibodies separated recipient from donor cells. Study results and limitations: No direct test of biological reproducibility was done here. The most relevant donor-specific Treg TCRbeta repertoire apparently came from expansion with activated donor B cells.

V shed 1 base and J shed 1 base, with 4 bases lying between them. In germline, CDR1 is SNHLY, CDR2 FYNNEI. The CDR3 is made up of 13 amino acids. Only one count was recorded for this clone. Its matching antigen is unknown. TCRdb keeps only in-frame clones here, not all; method: immunoSEQ multiplex PCR. This sample has around 31,000 clones, with 82% found just once. The chain recombines TRBV2 with TRBJ1-1; D remains ambiguous. Material for sequencing was Tregs from blood cultured with allogeneic cells. The clonotype was recovered from a human donor in good health. CDR3 DNA sequence: TGTGCCAGCAGTGAAGTGGGGAACACTGAAGCTTTCTTT. It yields the protein CASSEVGNTEAFF.